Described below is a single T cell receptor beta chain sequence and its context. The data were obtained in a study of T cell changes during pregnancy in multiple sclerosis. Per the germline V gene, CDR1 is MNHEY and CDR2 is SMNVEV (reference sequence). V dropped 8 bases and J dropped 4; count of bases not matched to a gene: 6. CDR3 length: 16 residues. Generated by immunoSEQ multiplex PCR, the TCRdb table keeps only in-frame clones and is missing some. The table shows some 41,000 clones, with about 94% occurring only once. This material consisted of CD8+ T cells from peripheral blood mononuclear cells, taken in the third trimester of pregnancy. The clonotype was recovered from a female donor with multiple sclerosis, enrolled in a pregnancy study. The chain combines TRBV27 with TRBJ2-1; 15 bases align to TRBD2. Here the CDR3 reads CASLGLAGGKYNEQFF. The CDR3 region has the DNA TGTGCCAGCCTAGGACTAGCGGGAGGGAAATACAATGAGCAGTTCTTC.